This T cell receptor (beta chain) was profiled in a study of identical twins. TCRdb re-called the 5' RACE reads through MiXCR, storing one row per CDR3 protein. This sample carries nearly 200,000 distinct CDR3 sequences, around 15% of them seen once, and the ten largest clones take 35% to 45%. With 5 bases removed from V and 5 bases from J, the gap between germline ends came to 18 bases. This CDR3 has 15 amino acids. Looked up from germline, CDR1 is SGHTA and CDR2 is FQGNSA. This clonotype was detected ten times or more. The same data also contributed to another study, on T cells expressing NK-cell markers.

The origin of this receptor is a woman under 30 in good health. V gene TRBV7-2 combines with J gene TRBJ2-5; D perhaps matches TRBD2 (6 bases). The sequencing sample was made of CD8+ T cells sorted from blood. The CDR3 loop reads CASSQRIGGSETQYF. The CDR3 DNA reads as TGTGCCAGCAGCCAACGGATAGGAGGGTCGGAGACCCAGTACTTC.